This record looks at one TCR beta chain sequence and its context. Its specificity is unknown. These data belong to a study of shared clonotypes between healthy human individuals. Regarding the study as a whole: Having only a few donors restricted how much genetic and exposure-history diversity was captured.

Naive CD45RA+ and memory CD45RA-negative subsets were split from CD4+ cells. The CDR3 covers 17 residues. Per the germline V gene, CDR1 is SEHNR and CDR2 is FQNEAQ (reference sequence). The V segment lost 5 bases and the J segment 1 base; nucleotides outside the gene matches: 11. Method: immunoSEQ multiplex PCR; TCRdb's copy keeps in-frame clones and lacks some. The data hold some 650,000 clones, with about 96% observed a single time. The sequence was collected from a woman aged 25 to 39 in good health. This chain links TRBV7-9 with TRBJ2-7; 10 bases are shared with TRBD2. Sequenced sample: naive CD4+ T cells sorted from blood. Noted subset: CD45RA+ positively selected. The CDR3 here is CASSPRGTSDPSYEQYF. CDR3 DNA: TGTGCCAGCAGCCCGAGAGGGACTAGCGACCCTTCCTACGAGCAGTACTTC. Full variable domain (rest looked up from reference TRBV7-9 and TRBJ2-7): DTGVSQNPRHKITKRGQNVTFRCDPISEHNRLYWYRQTLGQGPEFLTYFQNEAQLEKSRLLSDRFSAERPKGSFSTLEIQRTEQGDSAMYLCASSPRGTSDPSYEQYFGPGTRLTVT.